Ten or more counts support the clone carrying this T cell receptor (beta chain). The antigen remains unidentified. This sample was included in a study of early T cells in non-severe SARS-CoV-2 infection. For the study at large: Sequenced bulk RNA came from whole blood that was unsorted, and chains were unpaired.

As part of library construction, unique molecular identifiers were attached to individual cDNA molecules. TCRdb ran MiXCR on the 5' RACE reads and lists one entry per CDR3 protein. The sample shows some 53,000 distinct CDR3 sequences, 8% to 8.5% of them seen only once. Study-wide results and limits: VDJdb matching, biased toward anti-spike CD8 responses, missed private and CD4 specificities.

The CDR3 has 12 residues. Trimming pared 1 base from V and 6 bases from J, leaving 6 bases between. Germline V gene lookup returns CDR1 MDHEN and CDR2 SYDVKM. The TCR was taken from an adult who was a healthcare worker with PCR-confirmed SARS-CoV-2 infection or an uninfected control (not recorded which). The chain joins TRBV28 to TRBJ1-2; D is undetermined. Specimen: whole blood. This chain's CDR3 is CASSLYRDGYTF. The CDR3 DNA reads TGTGCCAGCAGTTTATATCGGGATGGCTACACCTTC.